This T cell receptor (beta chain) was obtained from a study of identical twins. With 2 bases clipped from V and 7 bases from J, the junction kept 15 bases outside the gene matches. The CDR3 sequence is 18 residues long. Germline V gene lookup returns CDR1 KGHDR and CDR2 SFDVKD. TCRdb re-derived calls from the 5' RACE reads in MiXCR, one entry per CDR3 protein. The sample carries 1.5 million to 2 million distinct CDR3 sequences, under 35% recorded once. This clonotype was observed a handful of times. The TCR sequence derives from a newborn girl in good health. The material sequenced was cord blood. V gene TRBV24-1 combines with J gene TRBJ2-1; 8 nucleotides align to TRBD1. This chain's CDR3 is CATSDSPPAQGAINEQFF. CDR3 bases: TGTGCCACCAGTGATTCCCCCCCCGCGCAGGGGGCTATAAATGAGCAGTTCTTC.